The next 9 T cell receptor beta chains were all read from a single sample in a study of blood T cell repertoires in COVID-19. Produced via immunoSEQ multiplex PCR; TCRdb's table is partial and in-frame only. The table lists some 190,000 clones, 89% of them singletons, with approximately 2.5% in the top ten. The sequencing input was PBMCs or T cells enriched from blood (not recorded which). Receptors originate from a woman in her thirties or forties with acute COVID-19.

The chain has TRBV25-1 and TRBJ1-2, with no clear D. Germline CDR1 and CDR2: MGHDK and SYGVNS. The CDR3 covers 13 residues. The V and J ends lost 1 base and 1 base respectively, with 4 bases between them. CDR3 coding DNA: TGTGCCAGCAGTGAATTCGGTAACTATGGCTACACCTTC. Its translation: CASSEFGNYGYTF.

This clone was counted a single time. The V gene is TRBV5-1, the J gene TRBJ1-5; 12 positions match TRBD1. V shed 4 bases, J shed 6 bases, and the junction held 5 bases outside the gene matches. The CDR3 length is 15 residues. CDR1 is SGHRS, CDR2 YFSETQ, per germline. The CDR3 reads CASSPGTGGGQPQHF. CDR3 DNA sequence: TGCGCCAGCAGCCCCGGGACAGGGGGCGGTCAGCCCCAGCATTTT. The variable domain in full, completed from reference TRBV5-1 and TRBJ1-5, reads KAGVTQTPRYLIKTRGQQVTLSCSPISGHRSVSWYQQTPGQGLQFLFEYFSETQRNKGNFPGRFSGRQFSNSRSEMNVSTLELGDSALYLCASSPGTGGGQPQHFGDGTRLSIL.

This chain joins TRBV3-1 (or the pseudogene TRBV3-2) and TRBJ2-3, with D tentatively TRBD2 (7 bases). V lost 4 bases and J lost 2, with 10 bases in between. This CDR3 is 14 amino acids long. Per germline, CDR1 LGHDT and CDR2 YNNKEL (reference sequence). The CDR3 DNA is TGTGCCAGCAGCCGGGGGGGCTTCACAGATACGCAGTATTTT. This encodes CASSRGGFTDTQYF.

The chain carries TRBV15 and TRBJ1-1; D is possibly TRBD1 (5 bases). The CDR3 sequence is 13 residues long. The V end was cut by 1 base, the J end by 7 bases, with 10 bases between. CDR1 is LNHNV, CDR2 YYDKDF, per germline (reference sequence). In nucleotides, the CDR3 is TGTGCCACCAGCAGAGCAAGACAGAGTGAAGCTTTCTTT. Protein sequence: CATSRARQSEAFF.

This chain links TRBV6-5 with TRBJ1-2; TRBD1 agrees at 7 bases. The V and J ends lost 5 bases and 1 base, in that order; junction bases with no gene match: 7. Germline lookup yields CDR1 MNHEY and CDR2 SVGAGI. This CDR3 is built from 15 residues. CDR3 nucleotide sequence: TGTGCCAGCAGTAAAACAGGGGTTGGTAACTATGGCTACACCTTC. Translated, it gives CASSKTGVGNYGYTF.

The chain joins TRBV2 to TRBJ1-6, with 8 bases matching TRBD1. V was pared by 1 base and J by 7 bases, with 9 bases of the junction left unmatched. CDR1 is SNHLY and CDR2 is FYNNEI in the germline V gene. CDR3 length: 17 residues. This CDR3 is CASSEVPGGSRNSPLHF. The CDR3 nucleotides are TGTGCCAGCAGTGAAGTCCCAGGGGGCTCAAGAAATTCACCCCTCCACTTT.

The chain recombines TRBV6-5 with TRBJ2-7, with TRBD2 matching 8 bases. The CDR3 has 15 residues. Germline-derived CDR1 and CDR2 are MNHEY and SVGAGI. The V gene end was trimmed by 5 bases and the J gene end by 5 bases; junction bases not matched to a gene: 11. CDR3: CASSPPGLGVNEQYF. The CDR3 region has the DNA TGTGCCAGCAGTCCGCCGGGACTAGGGGTTAACGAGCAGTACTTC.

The rearrangement uses TRBV6-6 and TRBJ1-6; TRBD1 is a possible D gene (6 bases). V was pared by 5 bases and J by 5 bases, with 16 bases between. CDR1 and CDR2 (germline): MNHNY, SVGAGI (reference sequence). This CDR3 is 16 amino acids long. This CDR3 reads CASSRTRGLHNSPLHF. The DNA for the CDR3 is TGTGCCAGCAGTCGAACCAGGGGTTTACATAATTCACCCCTCCACTTT.

The chain employs TRBV6-2 or TRBV6-3 and TRBJ2-2, with D possibly matching TRBD2 (5 bases). From germline, CDR1 is MNHEY and CDR2 SVGEGT. The V end was cut by 0 bases, the J end by 0 bases, with 8 bases between. The CDR3 covers 16 residues. CDR3 bases: TGTGCCAGCAGTTACTCGAGCGGAACGAACACCGGGGAGCTGTTTTTT. Protein: CASSYSSGTNTGELFF.